This T cell receptor (beta chain) was observed in a study of regulatory and conventional T cells in RAG deficiency. General observations from the study: In Omenn syndrome, Treg and Tconv repertoires overlapped >85%.

TCRdb keeps only in-frame clones here, not all; method: immunoSEQ multiplex PCR. The data hold about 6,100 clones, with roughly 90% observed a single time. This clone was detected only once. The antigen remains undetermined. The sample comprised CD8+ T cells sorted from blood. The sequence derives from a human donor with RAG deficiency presenting as severe combined immunodeficiency.

The CDR3 loop reads CASSLGQNTEAFF. Here the CDR3 DNA reads TGTGCCAGCAGTTTGGGACAGAACACTGAAGCTTTCTTT. The chain couples TRBV27 to TRBJ1-1; D might be TRBD1 (6 bases). V gave up 3 bases and J gave up 1 base, with 6 bases separating them. Germline V gives CDR1 MNHEY, CDR2 SMNVEV (reference sequence). The CDR3 has 13 residues.